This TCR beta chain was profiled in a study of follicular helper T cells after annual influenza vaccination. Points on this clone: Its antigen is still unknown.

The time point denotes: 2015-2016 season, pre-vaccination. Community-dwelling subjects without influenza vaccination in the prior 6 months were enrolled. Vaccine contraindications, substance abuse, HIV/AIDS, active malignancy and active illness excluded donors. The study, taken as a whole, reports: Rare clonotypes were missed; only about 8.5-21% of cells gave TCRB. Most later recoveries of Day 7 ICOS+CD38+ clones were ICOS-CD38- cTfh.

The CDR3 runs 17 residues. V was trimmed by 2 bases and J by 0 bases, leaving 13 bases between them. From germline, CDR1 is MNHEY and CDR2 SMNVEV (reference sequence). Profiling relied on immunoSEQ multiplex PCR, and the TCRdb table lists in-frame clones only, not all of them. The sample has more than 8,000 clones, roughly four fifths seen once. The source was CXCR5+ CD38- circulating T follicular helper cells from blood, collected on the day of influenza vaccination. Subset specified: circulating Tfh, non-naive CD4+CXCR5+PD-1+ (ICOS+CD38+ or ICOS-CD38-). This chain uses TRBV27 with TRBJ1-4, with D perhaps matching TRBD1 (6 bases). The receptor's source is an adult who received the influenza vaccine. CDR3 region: CASSLRQGSATNEKLFF. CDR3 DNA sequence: TGTGCCAGCAGTTTACGGCAGGGGTCCGCAACTAATGAAAAACTGTTTTTT.